Presented here are 32 T cell receptor beta chains from one specimen sequenced in a study of CD8+ T cells in alopecia areata. Following extraction, RNA underwent reverse transcription to cDNA, which served as the sequencing template. The data were produced by immunoSEQ multiplex PCR, yet TCRdb's version contains in-frame clones alone and is incomplete. The sample carries 130,000 to 150,000 clones, 62% recorded once. Sequenced sample: CD8+ T cells sorted from blood. The source is a human donor in good health.

The chain links TRBV7-9 to TRBJ2-1, with 7 bases matching TRBD2. The germline V gene has CDR1 SEHNR and CDR2 FQNEAQ (reference sequence). Unmatched junction bases numbered 9, after V lost 5 bases and J lost 8 bases. This CDR3 contains 14 residues. The CDR3 bases are TGTGCCAGCAGCCGCTCCCTAAGCGGGGATGAGCAGTTCTTC. Protein sequence: CASSRSLSGDEQFF.

V gene TRBV7-3 combines with J gene TRBJ2-1, with a tentative D call TRBD1 (5 bases). This CDR3 region has 14 residues. Trimming pared 5 bases from V and 6 bases from J, leaving 14 bases between. CDR1 and CDR2 from the germline V gene are SGHTA and FQGTGA. CDR3 sequence reads: CASSHWGSGNEQFF. CDR3 DNA: TGTGCCAGCAGCCATTGGGGCTCGGGCAATGAGCAGTTCTTC.

V is TRBV29-1 and J is TRBJ2-7; TRBD1 matches at 8 bases. The V segment lost 7 bases and the J segment 3 bases; nucleotides outside the gene matches: 5. The V gene's germline CDR1 is SQVTM and CDR2 ANQGSEA. There are 12 residues in the CDR3. Written as DNA, the CDR3 is TGCAGCGGACAGGGGCCCAACTACGAGCAGTACTTC. Translated, it gives CSGQGPNYEQYF.

V usage is TRBV7-9 and J usage is TRBJ2-1, with 7 bases that match TRBD2. The V segment lost 1 base and the J segment 10 bases; nucleotides outside the gene matches: 4. The germline CDR1 and CDR2 sequences are SEHNR and FQNEAQ (reference sequence). This CDR3 is built from 13 residues. For the CDR3, the DNA is TGTGCCAGCAGCTTAGGACTAGCCGGCGAGCAGTTCTTC. This gives the protein CASSLGLAGEQFF.

The chain joins TRBV13 to TRBJ1-1; a possible D gene is TRBD1 (6 bases). Germline V gene sequence: CDR1 PRHDT, CDR2 FYEKMQ (reference sequence). The V and J ends lost 1 base and 6 bases respectively, with 9 bases between them. The CDR3 covers 13 residues. CDR3 residues: CASSLVRGPEAFF. The CDR3 nucleotides are TGTGCCAGCAGCTTAGTCAGGGGCCCTGAAGCTTTCTTT.

The V gene is TRBV2, the J gene TRBJ1-5, with 9 bases matching TRBD1. In germline, CDR1 is SNHLY, CDR2 FYNNEI. V lost 4 bases to trimming and J lost 5 bases; unmatched junction nucleotides: 6. The CDR3 is 15 residues long. This CDR3 reads CASSVGQGGDQPQHF. The CDR3 nucleotides read TGTGCCAGCAGTGTGGGACAGGGAGGGGATCAGCCCCAGCATTTT.

The chain combines TRBV6-5 with TRBJ2-1, with 10 bases identical to TRBD1. Germline assignment: CDR1 MNHEY and CDR2 SVGAGI. Losses at the gene ends were 5 bases for V and 8 bases for J; bases not matched to a gene: 3. CDR3 length equals 13 residues. This chain's CDR3 is CASSRQGADEQFF. DNA for the CDR3: TGTGCCAGCAGTCGACAGGGGGCCGATGAGCAGTTCTTC.

This rearrangement joins TRBV4-1 to TRBJ2-5; a weak D match, TRBD1 (5 bases). Germline values: CDR1 MGHRA, CDR2 YSYEKL. The CDR3 spans 18 residues. Trimming took off 2 bases at V and 5 bases at J, with 24 bases between the two ends. This chain's CDR3 is CASSQFSVGREGAETQYF. CDR3 nucleotides: TGCGCCAGCAGCCAATTTTCGGTAGGCAGGGAAGGGGCCGAGACCCAGTACTTC.

Comment on this clone: A far larger clone is just one base off, so this is likely a read error. The chain has TRBV5-6 and TRBJ1-2, with TRBD1 matching 8 bases. Germline CDR1 reads SGHDT; CDR2 reads YYEEEE. Unmatched junction bases numbered 5, after V lost 1 base and J lost 6 bases. This CDR3 is built from 14 residues. CDR3 in DNA: TGTGCCAGCAGCTTGAAACAGGGGGAGGATGGCTACACCTTC. This codes for CASSLKQGEDGYTF.

The chain couples TRBV14 to TRBJ2-7; 7 nucleotides agree with TRBD1. CDR1 SGHDN and CDR2 FVKESK come from the germline V gene. Losses at the gene ends were 1 base for V and 3 bases for J; bases not matched to a gene: 3. The CDR3 contains 14 residues. The CDR3 DNA reads as TGTGCCAGCAGCCAAGTTCAGGGGGTCTACGAGCAGTACTTC. This encodes CASSQVQGVYEQYF.

This chain joins TRBV15 and TRBJ2-7; TRBD1 agrees at 9 bases. Germline CDR1 LNHNV, CDR2 YYDKDF (reference sequence). This CDR3 comprises 15 residues. With 3 bases clipped from V and 4 bases from J, the junction kept 7 bases outside the gene matches. The CDR3 sequence is CATSSKPGQGYEQYF. The CDR3 coding sequence is TGTGCCACCAGCAGTAAACCGGGACAGGGATACGAGCAGTACTTC.

The rearrangement joins TRBV7-2 to TRBJ1-1, with D tentatively TRBD1 (5 bases). The CDR3 has 13 amino acids. V was pared by 5 bases and J by 11 bases, with 18 bases between. Germline CDR1 is SGHTA and CDR2 is FQGNSA. This CDR3 is CASSPGPIIGAFF. CDR3 bases: TGTGCCAGCAGCCCAGGGCCAATAATCGGGGCTTTCTTT.

The V gene is TRBV28, the J gene TRBJ2-3, with D unclear. The length of the CDR3 is 12 residues. V was shortened by 7 bases and J by 1 base, with 6 bases between the two germline ends. Germline CDR1 reads MDHEN; CDR2 reads SYDVKM. CDR3 residues: CASTKGTDTQYF. The CDR3 DNA reads as TGTGCCAGCACCAAAGGCACAGATACGCAGTATTTT.

The rearrangement uses TRBV29-1 and TRBJ2-7, with 8 bases that match TRBD1. The junction had 5 bases not matched to a gene; V was cut back by 4 bases and J by 3 bases. Germline CDR1 is SQVTM and CDR2 is ANQGSEA. There are 13 residues in the CDR3. CDR3 DNA: TGCAGCGTTGGACAGGGGATAATCTACGAGCAGTACTTC. It yields the protein CSVGQGIIYEQYF.

The rearrangement uses TRBV5-6 and TRBJ2-7, with D possibly being TRBD1 (5 bases). This CDR3 comprises 14 residues. V lost 4 bases to trimming and J lost 1 base, with 12 bases between them. The germline V gene has CDR1 SGHDT and CDR2 YYEEEE. The CDR3 DNA reads as TGTGCCAGCAGCGCCCAGGGATATTCCTACGAGCAGTACTTC. The encoded protein is CASSAQGYSYEQYF.

This clone was seen more than once but under ten times. This chain connects TRBV18 to TRBJ2-1; unclear D gene. The CDR3 totals 14 residues. With 3 bases removed from V and 8 bases from J, the gap between germline ends came to 14 bases. Germline V lookup: CDR1 KGHSH, CDR2 LQKENI. CDR3 DNA sequence: TGTGCCAGCTCACCCCCCCTCGAGGTACATGAGCAGTTCTTC. Its translation: CASSPPLEVHEQFF. The variable domain in full, with the rest retrieved from reference TRBV18 and TRBJ2-1, is NAGVMQNPRHLVRRRGQEARLRCSPMKGHSHVYWYRQLPEEGLKFMVYLQKENIIDESGMPKERFSAEFPKEGPSILRIQQVVRGDSAAYFCASSPPLEVHEQFFGPGTRLTVL.

V usage is TRBV29-1 and J usage is TRBJ2-7, with D uncertain. The CDR3 length is 12 residues. The ends were cut back, 1 base at V and 3 bases at J, with 7 bases in the middle. Germline V gives CDR1 SQVTM, CDR2 ANQGSEA. CDR3 region: CSVEGRNYEQYF. The CDR3 nucleotides are TGCAGCGTTGAAGGGAGAAACTACGAGCAGTACTTC.

This rearrangement joins TRBV7-9 to TRBJ2-1; D may be TRBD2 (5 bases). The CDR3 runs 15 residues. Germline V gene data show CDR1 as SEHNR and CDR2 as FQNEAQ (reference sequence). V shed 10 bases and J shed 2 bases, with 18 bases lying between them. CDR3 sequence reads: CATIITERPYNEQFF. Written as DNA, the CDR3 is TGTGCCACCATCATTACCGAGCGGCCCTACAATGAGCAGTTCTTC.

The chain employs TRBV15 and TRBJ2-7; D gene unclear. Germline V gene data show CDR1 as LNHNV and CDR2 as YYDKDF (reference sequence). Trimming removed 0 bases at V and 6 bases at J, with 6 bases between. The CDR3 contains 12 residues. This CDR3 is CATSRDIAEQYF. Written as DNA, the CDR3 is TGTGCCACCAGCAGAGATATCGCCGAGCAGTACTTC.

This clone was recorded only once. The chain combines TRBV6-6 with TRBJ2-7; D possibly corresponds to TRBD2 (5 bases). Trimming shortened V by 0 bases and J by 13 bases, and 25 bases separated the two germline ends. Germline assignment: CDR1 MNHNY and CDR2 SVGAGI (reference sequence). The CDR3 has 16 amino acids. The CDR3 DNA reads as TGTGCCAGCAGTTACTCGATAGTTCCGGGATTCATGGGTCTCTACTTC. Its translation is CASSYSIVPGFMGLYF.

This clone was seen only a few times. The chain is built from TRBV2 and TRBJ2-7; weak D call: TRBD2 (6 bases). V was clipped by 7 bases and J by 4 bases, with 8 bases between them. CDR1 SNHLY and CDR2 FYNNEI come from the germline V gene. This CDR3 region has 11 residues. CDR3 amino acids: CASIGGYEQYF. The CDR3 DNA is TGTGCCAGCATAGGAGGGTACGAGCAGTACTTC.

The chain uses TRBV11-2 and TRBJ2-1; 9 bases agree with TRBD1. V shed 5 bases and J 13 bases; nucleotides not matched to a gene: 6. Germline V gene lookup returns CDR1 SGHAT and CDR2 FQNNGV. CDR3 size: 12 residues. CDR3 loop: CASSHGTGTQFF. DNA for the CDR3: TGTGCCAGCAGCCACGGGACAGGGACCCAGTTCTTC. Drawing the rest from reference TRBV11-2 and TRBJ2-1, the complete variable domain is EAGVAQSPRYKIIEKRQSVAFWCNPISGHATLYWYQQILGQGPKLLIQFQNNGVVDDSQLPKDRFSAERLKGVDSTLKIQPAKLEDSAVYLCASSHGTGTQFFGPGTRLTVL.

V and J are TRBV14 and TRBJ2-7; maybe TRBD2 (5 bases). CDR3 length: 12 residues. Trimming shortened V by 2 bases and J by 6 bases, and 8 bases separated the two germline ends. Germline lookup yields CDR1 SGHDN and CDR2 FVKESK. The CDR3, as DNA: TGTGCCAGCAGCCAAACGAGCGGCGAGCAGTACTTC. It is translated as CASSQTSGEQYF.

This chain links TRBV11-2 with TRBJ1-2; no clear D gene. CDR3 length: 13 amino acids. Trimming left V 6 bases short and J 8 bases short, with 16 bases between. Germline CDR1 SGHAT, CDR2 FQNNGV. The CDR3 DNA is TGTGCCAGCAGTTCCGGGTCCCTCGGCGGCTACACCTTC. It codes for CASSSGSLGGYTF.

In this sample, this clone turned up a few times. The chain uses TRBV11-2 and TRBJ1-2; D gene uncertain. Trimming shortened V by 1 base and J by 8 bases, and 8 bases separated the two germline ends. Germline values: CDR1 SGHAT, CDR2 FQNNGV. The CDR3 extends over 12 amino acids. The CDR3 here is CASSLGGIGYTF. In DNA form, the CDR3 reads TGTGCCAGCAGCTTAGGGGGTATCGGCTACACCTTC. The full variable domain, with the rest looked up from reference TRBV11-2 and TRBJ1-2, is EAGVAQSPRYKIIEKRQSVAFWCNPISGHATLYWYQQILGQGPKLLIQFQNNGVVDDSQLPKDRFSAERLKGVDSTLKIQPAKLEDSAVYLCASSLGGIGYTFGSGTRLTVV.

This sequence joins TRBV7-9 and TRBJ1-5, with no clear D. Germline lookup yields CDR1 SEHNR and CDR2 FQNEAQ (reference sequence). The V end lost 5 bases, the J end lost 5 bases, and 7 bases lay between the germline ends. This CDR3 spans 12 amino acids. This CDR3 reads CASSNRDQPQHF. The CDR3 DNA follows: TGTGCCAGCAGCAACCGGGATCAGCCCCAGCATTTT.

V gene TRBV7-8 combines with J gene TRBJ2-4; the match to TRBD2 covers 13 bases. Germline CDR1 SGHVS, CDR2 FQNEAQ. The CDR3 covers 16 residues. V lost 1 base to trimming and J lost 7 bases; unmatched junction nucleotides: 4. The CDR3 DNA is TGTGCCAGCAGCTTAGGGACTAGCGGGAGTCTGAACATTCAGTACTTC. Its protein is CASSLGTSGSLNIQYF.

The chain has TRBV9 and TRBJ1-2, with D perhaps TRBD1 (5 bases). Germline loops: CDR1 SGDLS, CDR2 YYNGEE. This CDR3 is 14 amino acids long. Deletions cut 5 bases from V and 7 bases from J, with 18 bases between. The CDR3 nucleotides are TGTGCCAGCAGTGACCAGGGAGGGCCCCTTGGCTACACCTTC. Amino acid sequence: CASSDQGGPLGYTF.

Regarding this clone: This same CDR3 is encoded by further DNA sequences in the sample. This chain joins TRBV27 and TRBJ2-7, with D hard to call. This CDR3 has 12 residues. Germline values: CDR1 MNHEY, CDR2 SMNVEV (reference sequence). Trimming shortened V by 0 bases and J by 4 bases, and 4 bases separated the two germline ends. The CDR3 DNA is TGTGCCAGCAGTTTATCGGGGTACGAGCAGTACTTC. This gives the protein CASSLSGYEQYF.

The V call is TRBV4-1, the J call TRBJ2-1; 15 bases match TRBD2. The CDR3 is 20 residues long. J gave up 1 base and V 1 base, and 8 bases lay outside the gene matches. Germline V gene lookup returns CDR1 MGHRA and CDR2 YSYEKL. CDR3 loop: CASSQVWTSGRAVSYNEQFF. CDR3 sequence (DNA): TGCGCCAGCAGCCAAGTGTGGACTAGCGGGAGGGCGGTATCCTACAATGAGCAGTTCTTC.

This clone was seen a handful of times. This chain links TRBV18 with TRBJ2-2; D uncertain. Trimming removed 4 bases from V and 0 bases from J, with 12 bases in between. In germline, CDR1 is KGHSH, CDR2 LQKENI. There are 16 residues in the CDR3. The CDR3 loop reads CASSHSAVANTGELFF. CDR3 DNA sequence: TGTGCCAGCTCACACTCGGCGGTCGCGAACACCGGGGAGCTGTTTTTT. The variable domain in full, with the rest retrieved from reference TRBV18 and TRBJ2-2, is NAGVMQNPRHLVRRRGQEARLRCSPMKGHSHVYWYRQLPEEGLKFMVYLQKENIIDESGMPKERFSAEFPKEGPSILRIQQVVRGDSAAYFCASSHSAVANTGELFFGEGSRLTVL.

This clone was observed a handful of times. The chain is built from TRBV7-2 and TRBJ2-7; TRBD1 might be the D (6 bases). The V gene's germline CDR1 is SGHTA and CDR2 FQGNSA. CDR3 length equals 15 residues. Trimming took 1 base from V and 2 from J, leaving 12 bases between them. The CDR3 loop reads CASSLGGRGAYEQYF. The DNA of the CDR3 is TGTGCCAGCAGCTTAGGCGGCAGGGGAGCCTACGAGCAGTACTTC.